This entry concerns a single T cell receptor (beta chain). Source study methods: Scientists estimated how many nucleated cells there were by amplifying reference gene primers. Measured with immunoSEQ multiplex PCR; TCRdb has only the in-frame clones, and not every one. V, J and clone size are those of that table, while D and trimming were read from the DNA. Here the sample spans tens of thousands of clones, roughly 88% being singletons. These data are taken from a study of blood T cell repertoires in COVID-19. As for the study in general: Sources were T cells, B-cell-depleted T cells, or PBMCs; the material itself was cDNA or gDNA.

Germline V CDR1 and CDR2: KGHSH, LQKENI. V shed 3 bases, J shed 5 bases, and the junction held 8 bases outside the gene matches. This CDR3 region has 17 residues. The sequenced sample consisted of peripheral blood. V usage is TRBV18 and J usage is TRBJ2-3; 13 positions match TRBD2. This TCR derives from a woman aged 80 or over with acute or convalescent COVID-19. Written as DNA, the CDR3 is TGTGCCAGCTCACCCGCCGGACTAGCGGGAGAGGGAGATACGCAGTATTTT. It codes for CASSPAGLAGEGDTQYF.